This T cell receptor (beta chain) was documented in a study of breast tumors, draining lymph nodes, adjacent tissues. This clonotype was counted only a few times. Its antigen is not identified. V was clipped by 7 bases and J by 1 base; unmatched bases: 7. This CDR3 spans 14 amino acids. Germline-derived CDR1 and CDR2 are SGHRS and YFSETQ. Samples came from axillary lymph nodes draining the breast cancer. TCRdb re-called the multiplex PCR reads through MiXCR, storing one row per CDR3 protein. The repertoire consists of about 230,000 distinct CDR3 sequences, with roughly 30% occurring once and the leading ten covering around 1.4%. Study-wide points: Tumor repertoires ranked between lymph nodes and nontumor tissue in diversity, with V and J gene preferences.

The clonotype comes from a female donor with breast cancer. Some clones in this sample may be carry-over from other donors' samples. Material: axillary lymph node tissue. The chain is built from TRBV5-1 and TRBJ1-1; 7 bases line up with TRBD1. The CDR3 reads CASHPGQKNTEAFF. The CDR3, as DNA: TGCGCCAGCCACCCGGGACAGAAGAACACTGAAGCTTTCTTT.